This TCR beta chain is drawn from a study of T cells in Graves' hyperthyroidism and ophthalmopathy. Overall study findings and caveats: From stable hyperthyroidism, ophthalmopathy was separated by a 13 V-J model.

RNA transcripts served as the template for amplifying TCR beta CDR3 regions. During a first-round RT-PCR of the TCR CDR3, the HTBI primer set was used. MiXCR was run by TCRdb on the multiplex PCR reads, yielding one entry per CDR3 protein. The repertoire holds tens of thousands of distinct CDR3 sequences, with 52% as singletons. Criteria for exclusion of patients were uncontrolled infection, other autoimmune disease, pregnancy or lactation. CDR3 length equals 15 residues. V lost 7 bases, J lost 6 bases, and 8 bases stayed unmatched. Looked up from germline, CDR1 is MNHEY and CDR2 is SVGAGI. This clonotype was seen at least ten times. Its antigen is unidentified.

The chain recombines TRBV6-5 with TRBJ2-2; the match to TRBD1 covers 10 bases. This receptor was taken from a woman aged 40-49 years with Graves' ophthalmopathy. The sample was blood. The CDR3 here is CASKTGTGEAGELFF. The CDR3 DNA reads TGTGCCAGCAAAACCGGGACAGGGGAGGCCGGGGAGCTGTTTTTT.